This is a list of T cell receptor beta chains from one sample in a study of identical twins. TCRdb analysed the 5' RACE reads with MiXCR anew, one entry per CDR3 protein. The data show fewer than 250,000 distinct CDR3 sequences, with approximately 9% seen just once and just over 5% held by the top ten. The specimen was memory (CD45RO+) T cells sorted from blood. All receptors come from a woman in her late teens or twenties in good health. CDR3s include the opening cysteine and the closing phenylalanine or tryptophan. Fields, in order: V gene, clone size, J gene, CDR3 protein. Rows give clone size only sometimes, using once, few, many, or a class for an expanded clone.

>TRBV5-1|few|TRBJ2-7
CASSLAHGGPNEQYF
>TRBV7-2|few|TRBJ1-1
CASSFMGNTEAFF
>TRBV5-5|NA|TRBJ2-4
CASSRIGENIQYF
>TRBV9|NA|TRBJ2-7
CASSAGQGRYEQYF
>TRBV5-5|NA|TRBJ2-1
CASSLGPTAVQNNEQFF
>TRBV5-8|few|TRBJ2-1
CASSLSGRTSGIYNEQFF
>TRBV7-2|NA|TRBJ2-7
CASSFLGSAREQYF
>TRBV11-2|few|TRBJ2-1
CASGWANEQFF
>TRBV19|NA|TRBJ2-2
CASSFLGVAGASGELFF
>TRBV12-3/TRBV12-4|many|TRBJ1-2
CASSSQDNYGYTF
>TRBV20-1|NA|TRBJ2-1
CSARAGDNEQFF
>TRBV10-3|many|TRBJ1-1
CATGLDPGGGEAFF
>TRBV11-2|few|TRBJ1-1
CASSWDSENTEAFF
>TRBV29-1|few|TRBJ1-1
CSAERTQNTEAFF
>TRBV2|many|TRBJ2-3
CASSAIATYTDTQYF
>TRBV2|NA|TRBJ1-6
CATRGGRRNSPLHF
>TRBV6-1|NA|TRBJ1-1
CASSAQGENTEAFF
>TRBV27|many|TRBJ2-7
CASAAGLAPYEQYF
>TRBV20-1|few|TRBJ2-1
CSASVGLTSDNEQFF